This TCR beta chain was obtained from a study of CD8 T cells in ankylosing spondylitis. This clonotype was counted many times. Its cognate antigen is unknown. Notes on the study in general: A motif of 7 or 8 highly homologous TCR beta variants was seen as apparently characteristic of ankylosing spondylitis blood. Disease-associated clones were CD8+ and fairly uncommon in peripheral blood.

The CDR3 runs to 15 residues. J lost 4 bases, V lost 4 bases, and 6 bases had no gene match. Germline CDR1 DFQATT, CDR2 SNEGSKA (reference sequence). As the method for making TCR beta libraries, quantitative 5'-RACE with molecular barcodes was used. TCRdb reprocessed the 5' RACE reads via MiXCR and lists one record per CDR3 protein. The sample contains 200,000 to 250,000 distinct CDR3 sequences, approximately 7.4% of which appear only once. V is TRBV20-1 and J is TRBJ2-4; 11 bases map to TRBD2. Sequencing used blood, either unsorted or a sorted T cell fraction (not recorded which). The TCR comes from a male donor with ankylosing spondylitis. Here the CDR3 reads CSATGTSGGKNIQYF. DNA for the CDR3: TGCAGTGCTACGGGGACTAGCGGAGGGAAAAACATTCAGTACTTC.